One sample yielded the 10 T cell receptor beta chains listed below, sequenced in a study of cytomegalovirus exposure and HLA in healthy donors. Data came from immunoSEQ multiplex PCR; TCRdb stores just in-frame clones and leaves some out. The data show around 190,000 clones, roughly nine tenths seen once. The sequenced sample consisted of PBMCs. These receptors came from a man aged 25 to 40 in good health and CMV-seropositive.

J is TRBJ2-7 and V is TRBV5-5; perhaps TRBD1 as D (5 bases). Trimming cost V 1 base and J 3 bases, with 17 bases left between them. The CDR3 covers 16 residues. Germline-derived CDR1 and CDR2 are SGHKS and YYEKEE (reference sequence). Here the CDR3 DNA reads TGTGCCAGCAGCTTGTTCAGGGATCCCTCTTTCTACGAGCAGTACTTC. It specifies CASSLFRDPSFYEQYF. Combining the CDR3 with reference TRBV5-5 and TRBJ2-7 gives the whole variable domain DAGVTQSPTHLIKTRGQQVTLRCSPISGHKSVSWYQQVLGQGPQFIFQYYEKEERGRGNFPDRFSARQFPNYSSELNVNALLLGDSALYLCASSLFRDPSFYEQYFGPGTRLTVT.

The CDR3: CASSIAGGQYEQYF. As DNA, the CDR3 is TGCGCCAGCAGCATAGCGGGAGGGCAATACGAGCAGTACTTC. The genes are TRBV10-2 and TRBJ2-7, with 11 nucleotides matching TRBD2. The CDR3 contains 14 residues. Germline-derived CDR1 and CDR2 are WSHSY and SAAADI. Trimming cost V 6 bases and J 4 bases; bases outside gene matches: 5.

The V gene is TRBV7-3, the J gene TRBJ2-3; D gene uncertain. Looked up from germline, CDR1 is SGHTA and CDR2 is FQGTGA. V was shortened by 2 bases and J by 0 bases, with 3 bases between the two germline ends. The CDR3 is 13 amino acids. This chain's CDR3 is CASSLLSTDTQYF. CDR3 sequence (DNA): TGTGCCAGCAGCTTATTAAGCACAGATACGCAGTATTTT.

V and J are TRBV7-8 and TRBJ2-5; D gene unclear. This CDR3 is 13 amino acids long. From germline, CDR1 is SGHVS and CDR2 FQNEAQ. V was pared by 1 base and J by 4 bases, with 7 bases between. As DNA, the CDR3 is TGTGCCAGCAGCTTAGTCCGTGGAGAGACCCAGTACTTC. Translation gives CASSLVRGETQYF.

This clone has only one observation. The rearrangement uses TRBV4-1 and TRBJ2-7; 10 bases match TRBD2. The CDR3 is 16 residues long. V was clipped by 2 bases and J by 3 bases; unmatched bases: 7. Germline V gene lookup returns CDR1 MGHRA and CDR2 YSYEKL. In DNA, the CDR3 is TGCGCCAGCAGCCAAATAGCGGGGGGCCGTAACTACGAGCAGTACTTC. It is translated as CASSQIAGGRNYEQYF.

This clone was counted between two and nine times. This chain connects TRBV5-4 to TRBJ2-7; the D gene is possibly TRBD2 (6 bases). Looked up from germline, CDR1 is SGHNT and CDR2 is YYREEE (reference sequence). V was trimmed by 3 bases and J by 3 bases, leaving 7 bases between them. There are 12 residues in the CDR3. The CDR3 DNA reads TGTGCCAGCAGCTCTAGCGTCTACGAGCAGTACTTC. Translated, it gives CASSSSVYEQYF.

The chain carries TRBV15 and TRBJ2-7; possibly TRBD1 for D (6 bases). V was clipped by 3 bases and J by 1 base, with 13 bases between them. This CDR3 has 15 residues. Germline V gives CDR1 LNHNV, CDR2 YYDKDF (reference sequence). CDR3 region: CATSRGAQGSYEQYF. CDR3 sequence (DNA): TGTGCCACCAGCAGGGGGGCACAGGGTTCCTACGAGCAGTACTTC.

This clone was detected a few times. This rearrangement joins TRBV28 to TRBJ2-5, with 10 bases matching TRBD2. The CDR3 loop spans 15 amino acids. V was pared by 3 bases and J by 1 base, with 2 bases of the junction left unmatched. Germline CDR1 is MDHEN and CDR2 is SYDVKM. CDR3 bases: TGTGCCAGCAGTTTTTCTAGCGGGGGCCAAGAGACCCAGTACTTC. It encodes CASSFSSGGQETQYF.

This clone was counted a few times. The chain couples TRBV4-1 to TRBJ2-2; TRBD1 matches at 12 bases. The ends lost 4 bases at V and 3 bases at J; junction bases unmatched: 6. Germline V gene lookup returns CDR1 MGHRA and CDR2 YSYEKL. The CDR3 has 17 residues. The CDR3: CASSRSGQGAYTGELFF. Here the CDR3 DNA reads TGCGCCAGCAGCCGCTCGGGACAGGGGGCCTACACCGGGGAGCTGTTTTTT.

This clone has only one observation. The chain combines TRBV6-6 with TRBJ1-3, with D possibly TRBD1 on 6 matching bases. The CDR3 is made up of 14 amino acids. Germline values: CDR1 MNHNY, CDR2 SVGAGI (reference sequence). V was shortened by 4 bases and J by 7 bases, with 14 bases between the two germline ends. The CDR3 here is CASSFGRGTNTIYF. CDR3 nucleotide sequence: TGTGCCAGCAGTTTCGGCAGGGGTACCAACACCATATATTTT.